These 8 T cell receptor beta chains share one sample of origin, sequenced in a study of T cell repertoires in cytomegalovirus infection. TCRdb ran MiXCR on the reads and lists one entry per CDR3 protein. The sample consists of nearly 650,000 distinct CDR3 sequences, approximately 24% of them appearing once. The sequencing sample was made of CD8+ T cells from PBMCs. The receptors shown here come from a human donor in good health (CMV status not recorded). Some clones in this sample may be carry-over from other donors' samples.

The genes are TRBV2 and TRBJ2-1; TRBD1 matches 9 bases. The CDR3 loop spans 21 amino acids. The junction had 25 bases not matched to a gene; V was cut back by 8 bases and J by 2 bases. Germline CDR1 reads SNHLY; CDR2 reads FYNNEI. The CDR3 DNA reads TGTGCCAGCTCCAAAGGACTCCGGGACAGGGACTTAATTCAAACCTACAATGAGCAGTTCTTC. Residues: CASSKGLRDRDLIQTYNEQFF.

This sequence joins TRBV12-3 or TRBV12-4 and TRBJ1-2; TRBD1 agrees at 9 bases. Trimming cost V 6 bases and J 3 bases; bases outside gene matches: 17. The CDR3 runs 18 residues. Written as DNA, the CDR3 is TGTGCCAGCAGCCTATTCATTGGCGACAGGGGGGCGGACTATGGCTACACCTTC. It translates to CASSLFIGDRGADYGYTF.

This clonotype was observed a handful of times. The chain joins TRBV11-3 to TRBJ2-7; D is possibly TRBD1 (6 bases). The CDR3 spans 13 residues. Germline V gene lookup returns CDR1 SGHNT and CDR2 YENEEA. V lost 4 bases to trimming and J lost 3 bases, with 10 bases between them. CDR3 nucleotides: TGTGCCAGCAGCTGGGGGCTGTACTACGAGCAGTACTTC. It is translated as CASSWGLYYEQYF.

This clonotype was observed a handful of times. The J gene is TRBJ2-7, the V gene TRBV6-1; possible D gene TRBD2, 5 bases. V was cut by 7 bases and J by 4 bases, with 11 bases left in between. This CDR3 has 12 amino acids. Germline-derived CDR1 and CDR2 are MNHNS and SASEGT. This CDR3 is CASIGRRYEQYV. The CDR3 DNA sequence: TGTGCCAGCATAGGCAGGAGGTACGAGCAGTACGTC.

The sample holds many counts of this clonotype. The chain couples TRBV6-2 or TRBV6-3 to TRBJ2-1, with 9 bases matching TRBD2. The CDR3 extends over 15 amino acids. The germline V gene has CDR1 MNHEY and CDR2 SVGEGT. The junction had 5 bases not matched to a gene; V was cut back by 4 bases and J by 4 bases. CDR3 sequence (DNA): TGTGCCAGCAGTTCTCGCGGGGGGGCATACAATGAGCAGTTCTTC. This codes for CASSSRGGAYNEQFF.

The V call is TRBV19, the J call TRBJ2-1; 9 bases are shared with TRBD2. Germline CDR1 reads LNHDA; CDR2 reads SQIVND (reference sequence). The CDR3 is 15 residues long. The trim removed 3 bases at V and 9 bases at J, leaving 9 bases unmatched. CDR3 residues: CASSMLRGGDVEQFF. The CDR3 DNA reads TGTGCCAGTAGTATGTTGCGGGGGGGCGACGTTGAGCAGTTCTTC. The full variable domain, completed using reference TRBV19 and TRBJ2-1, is DGGITQSPKYLFRKEGQNVTLSCEQNLNHDAMYWYRQDPGQGLRLIYYSQIVNDFQKGDIAEGYSVSREKKESFPLTVTSAQKNPTAFYLCASSMLRGGDVEQFFGPGTRLTVL.

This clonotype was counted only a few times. The CDR3 is CSARVWSGGDQETQYF. The CDR3, as DNA: TGCAGTGCTCGTGTTTGGAGCGGGGGGGACCAAGAGACCCAGTACTTC. The J gene is TRBJ2-5, the V gene TRBV20-1; TRBD2 matches 10 bases. CDR3 size: 16 residues. The germline CDR1 and CDR2 sequences are DFQATT and SNEGSKA (reference sequence). J gave up 0 bases and V 5 bases, and 9 bases lay outside the gene matches.

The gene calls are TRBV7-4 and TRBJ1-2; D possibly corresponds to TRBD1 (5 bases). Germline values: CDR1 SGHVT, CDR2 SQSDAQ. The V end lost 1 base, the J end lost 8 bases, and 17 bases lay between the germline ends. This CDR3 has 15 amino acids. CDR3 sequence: CASSLVGQIWRGYTF. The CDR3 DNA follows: TGTGCCAGCAGCTTAGTCGGACAAATCTGGCGCGGCTACACCTTC.